This T cell receptor (beta chain) was retrieved from a study of T cells in Graves' hyperthyroidism and ophthalmopathy. Findings and caveats of the study: Stable hyperthyroidism was separated from ophthalmopathy by a model based on 13 V-J features. Researchers found most expanded thyroid clonotypes above 0.001 in blood as well.

Subjects aged 18 to 65 presented with newly diagnosed hyperthyroidism of less than 2 months' duration. Clinical symptoms, serum thyroxine, TRAb, thyroid ultrasound and orbital computed tomography established diagnosis. With respect to this clonotype: As yet, its antigen is unknown.

Researchers took RNA transcripts and amplified the TCR beta CDR3 regions from them. Initially, a first-round RT-PCR of the TCR CDR3 employed the HTBI primer set. In TCRdb, the multiplex PCR reads were re-called with MiXCR into one record per CDR3 protein. The data hold over 300,000 distinct CDR3 sequences, with roughly 14% observed a single time. The CDR3 consists of 12 residues. Germline CDR1 and CDR2: SGHNT and YYREEE (reference sequence). Trimming took off 4 bases at V and 3 bases at J, with 7 bases between the two ends. The receptor was isolated from a woman in her sixties with Graves' hyperthyroidism. Specimen: blood. The genes are TRBV5-4 and TRBJ1-1; D is ambiguous. For the CDR3, the DNA is TGTGCCAGCAGCGCCACGTACACTGAAGCTTTCTTT. Amino acids: CASSATYTEAFF.